These 5 T cell receptor beta chains share one sample of origin, sequenced in a study of T-cell memory formation after mild COVID-19. TCRdb reprocessed the 5' RACE reads via MiXCR and lists one record per CDR3 protein. The sample has 290,000 or so distinct CDR3 sequences, approximately 20% seen once. The specimen sequenced was PBMCs or a T cell subset sorted from them (not recorded which). These receptors all stem from a man aged 18 to 30 who had mild COVID-19 (a few samples of this study predate the infection). Cell type and time point are not known.

The chain uses TRBV20-1 and TRBJ2-3; tentative D call: TRBD1 (6 bases). Trimming cost V 6 bases and J 2 bases, with 12 bases left between them. The CDR3 runs 13 residues. Germline values: CDR1 DFQATT, CDR2 SNEGSKA (reference sequence). The CDR3 DNA reads TGCAGTGCCGTACAGGGTGTCACAGATACGCAGTATTTT. The encoded protein is CSAVQGVTDTQYF.

This clonotype was seen only a few times. The gene calls are TRBV5-1 and TRBJ1-1; 7 bases are a match to TRBD1. This CDR3 spans 15 amino acids. J was trimmed by 4 bases and V by 5 bases; bases with no gene match: 11. Germline assignment: CDR1 SGHRS and CDR2 YFSETQ. CDR3 protein: CASRTRGQGGTEAFF. The CDR3 DNA follows: TGCGCCAGCAGGACCCGTGGGCAGGGGGGCACTGAAGCTTTCTTT.

The chain uses TRBV7-2 and TRBJ2-3; D remains unclear. Per the germline V gene, CDR1 is SGHTA and CDR2 is FQGNSA. This CDR3 has 14 amino acids. V was pared by 5 bases and J by 11 bases, with 20 bases between. In nucleotides, the CDR3 is TGTGCCAGCAGCAACCGGACCCTGGCTAGGGTGCAGTATTTT. Translation: CASSNRTLARVQYF.

This clonotype was recorded at least ten times. J is TRBJ2-5 and V is TRBV7-8; D gene uncertain. The germline V gene encodes CDR1 SGHVS and CDR2 FQNEAQ. The V end was cut by 6 bases, the J end by 5 bases, with 19 bases between. The CDR3 runs to 15 residues. This CDR3 is CASRYPGSLGETQYF. In nucleotides, the CDR3 is TGTGCCAGCAGATATCCGGGCTCTTTAGGGGAGACCCAGTACTTC. The full variable domain, its missing parts supplied by reference TRBV7-8 and TRBJ2-5, is GAGVSQSPRYKVAKRGQDVALRCDPISGHVSLFWYQQALGQGPEFLTYFQNEAQLDKSGLPSDRFFAERPEGSVSTLKIQRTQQEDSAVYLCASRYPGSLGETQYFGPGTRLLVL.

Judged by abundance, this clonotype is medium-sized. V usage is TRBV10-2 and J usage is TRBJ2-7; the D is unclear. CDR3 size: 11 residues. CDR1 is WSHSY and CDR2 is SAAADI in the germline V gene. V was cut by 8 bases and J by 2 bases, with 7 bases left in between. The CDR3 DNA reads as TGCGCCAGCGGGTCCCCCTACGAGCAGTACTTC. Amino acid sequence: CASGSPYEQYF.